The next 30 T cell receptor beta chains were all read from a single sample in a study of follicular helper T cells after annual influenza vaccination. TCRdb's table, derived via immunoSEQ multiplex PCR, lists solely in-frame clones and lacks some. This sample has 28,000 or so clones, with roughly 80% found just once. Stated time point: 2014-2015 season, pre-vaccination. Sequenced material: CXCR5+ CD38- circulating T follicular helper cells from blood, taken on the day of influenza vaccination. Described subset: circulating Tfh, non-naive CD4+CXCR5+PD-1+ (ICOS+CD38+ or ICOS-CD38-). These receptors were obtained from an adult who received the influenza vaccine.

The J gene is TRBJ1-1, the V gene TRBV11-2, with a possible D match to TRBD1 (5 bases). CDR1 is SGHAT, CDR2 FQNNGV, per germline. The CDR3 length is 14 residues. V lost 0 bases, J lost 10 bases, and 15 bases lay in between. The CDR3: CASSLERQSDRAFF. The CDR3 DNA follows: TGTGCCAGCAGCTTAGAACGACAGAGCGATCGAGCTTTCTTT. The full variable domain, in which reference TRBV11-2 and TRBJ1-1 provide the parts outside the CDR3, is EAGVAQSPRYKIIEKRQSVAFWCNPISGHATLYWYQQILGQGPKLLIQFQNNGVVDDSQLPKDRFSAERLKGVDSTLKIQPAKLEDSAVYLCASSLERQSDRAFFGQGTRLTVV.

The CDR3 loop is CASRTPKEKLFF. For the CDR3, the DNA is TGTGCCAGCCGGACACCAAAGGAAAAACTGTTTTTT. J is TRBJ1-4 and V is TRBV28, with a possible D match to TRBD1 (5 bases). This CDR3 region has 12 residues. The V and J ends lost 8 bases and 8 bases respectively, with 12 bases between them. Germline CDR1 is MDHEN and CDR2 is SYDVKM.

The chain uses TRBV5-4 and TRBJ2-1; 8 bases fit TRBD1. Trimming at V came to 3 bases and at J to 7 bases, leaving 6 bases not matched to a gene. The CDR3 extends over 14 amino acids. Germline lookup yields CDR1 SGHNT and CDR2 YYREEE (reference sequence). CDR3 protein: CASSYPGGWNEQFF. The CDR3 region has the DNA TGTGCCAGCAGCTATCCAGGGGGCTGGAATGAGCAGTTCTTC.

This clone showed up just a few times. The chain carries TRBV6-6 and TRBJ2-5, with TRBD2 as a possible D gene (5 bases). Germline lookup yields CDR1 MNHNY and CDR2 SVGAGI (reference sequence). The V and J ends lost 6 bases and 5 bases respectively, with 16 bases between them. The CDR3 extends over 14 amino acids. This CDR3 reads CASRHTGVGETQYF. The DNA of the CDR3 is TGTGCCAGCAGGCACACCGGGGTTGGGGAGACCCAGTACTTC.

This sequence joins TRBV29-1 and TRBJ2-2, with D perhaps matching TRBD1 (6 bases). The CDR3 is made up of 15 amino acids. Looked up from germline, CDR1 is SQVTM and CDR2 is ANQGSEA. V gave up 7 bases and J gave up 6 bases, with 21 bases separating them. In DNA form, the CDR3 reads TGCAGCGCCACATCGGGGTTGGGGGCCCCCGGGGAGCTGTTTTTT. Protein sequence: CSATSGLGAPGELFF.

In DNA form, the CDR3 reads TGTGCCAGCAGTTATATGACCGTAAGCGATGAAAAACTGTTTTTT. It specifies CASSYMTVSDEKLFF. The genes are TRBV6-6 and TRBJ1-4; no reliable D call. CDR3 length: 15 residues. V gave up 3 bases and J gave up 6 bases, with 14 bases separating them. Germline V gene data show CDR1 as MNHNY and CDR2 as SVGAGI (reference sequence).

This clone was found a few times. In DNA, the CDR3 is TGTGCCAGCAGTTTACAGGGGAACACTGAAGCTTTCTTT. Translating it yields CASSLQGNTEAFF. This chain connects TRBV14 to TRBJ1-1, with D possibly being TRBD1 (6 bases). Germline V gives CDR1 SGHDN, CDR2 FVKESK. The CDR3 covers 13 residues. Trimming took off 6 bases at V and 1 base at J, with 9 bases between the two ends.

The chain employs TRBV5-1 and TRBJ1-1; D ambiguous. Trimming took off 0 bases at V and 1 base at J, with 7 bases between the two ends. The CDR3 length is 14 residues. The germline V gene encodes CDR1 SGHRS and CDR2 YFSETQ. The DNA for the CDR3 is TGCGCCAGCAGCTTGGCACAGCAGAACACTGAAGCTTTCTTT. This encodes CASSLAQQNTEAFF.

This sequence joins TRBV27 and TRBJ2-2, with TRBD2 matching 15 bases. The junction had 18 bases not matched to a gene; V was cut back by 6 bases and J by 4 bases. In germline, CDR1 is MNHEY, CDR2 SMNVEV (reference sequence). The CDR3 has 21 residues. The CDR3 spells CASRSLGLAGGGTPTTGELFF. The CDR3 DNA follows: TGTGCCAGCAGGTCGCTTGGACTAGCGGGGGGGGGCACCCCAACCACCGGGGAGCTGTTTTTT.

The V call is TRBV10-3, the J call TRBJ1-4; 12 nucleotides agree with TRBD1. CDR1 is ENHRY and CDR2 is SYGVKD in the germline V gene. The CDR3 has 17 amino acids. V dropped 6 bases and J dropped 2; count of bases not matched to a gene: 7. DNA of the CDR3: TGTGCCATCAGCGACGGGACAGGGGGCTTCACTAATGAAAAACTGTTTTTT. This sequence encodes CAISDGTGGFTNEKLFF.

CDR3: CASSDTGTGLRPQHF. CDR3 nucleotides: TGTGCCAGCAGCGACACCGGGACAGGACTTCGCCCCCAGCATTTT. This rearrangement joins TRBV6-5 to TRBJ1-5; 8 nucleotides match TRBD1. Germline CDR1 reads MNHEY; CDR2 reads SVGAGI. Trimming cost V 6 bases and J 10 bases; bases outside gene matches: 14. This CDR3 has 15 residues.

The V call is TRBV11-2, the J call TRBJ2-7, with D perhaps TRBD1 (6 bases). Germline CDR1 SGHAT, CDR2 FQNNGV. This CDR3 contains 17 residues. The V end lost 2 bases, the J end lost 2 bases, and 19 bases lay between the germline ends. The CDR3: CASSLLGASSNTYEQYF. The CDR3 coding sequence is TGTGCCAGCAGCTTATTGGGGGCTTCCTCTAATACCTACGAGCAGTACTTC.

This chain connects TRBV5-4 to TRBJ2-5; 12 bases line up with TRBD2. Germline-derived CDR1 and CDR2 are SGHNT and YYREEE (reference sequence). CDR3 size: 17 residues. Trimming removed 4 bases from V and 8 bases from J; junction bases left unmatched: 15. DNA for the CDR3: TGTGCCAGCAGCGGACGACTAGCGGGGGTGTCTTCGAATACCCAGTACTTC. The encoded protein is CASSGRLAGVSSNTQYF.

This chain uses TRBV19 with TRBJ2-5, with a weak D call TRBD1 (6 bases). The CDR3 covers 13 residues. The V gene's germline CDR1 is LNHDA and CDR2 SQIVND (reference sequence). Trimming stripped 5 bases from V and 5 bases from J, with 12 bases between. The CDR3 bases are TGTGCCAGTAGTCAGGGGTTCGGGGAGACCCAGTACTTC. It specifies CASSQGFGETQYF.

The chain links TRBV7-8 to TRBJ2-1, with 8 bases matching TRBD2. After removal of 3 bases from V and 0 bases from J, the junction contained 10 bases not matched to a gene. The CDR3 consists of 18 residues. Germline-derived CDR1 and CDR2 are SGHVS and FQNEAQ. The CDR3 spells CASSFLGGRPSSYNEQFF. CDR3 DNA: TGTGCCAGCAGCTTCCTCGGCGGGAGGCCCAGCTCCTACAATGAGCAGTTCTTC. The full variable domain, rest sourced from reference TRBV7-8 and TRBJ2-1, is GAGVSQSPRYKVAKRGQDVALRCDPISGHVSLFWYQQALGQGPEFLTYFQNEAQLDKSGLPSDRFFAERPEGSVSTLKIQRTQQEDSAVYLCASSFLGGRPSSYNEQFFGPGTRLTVL.

V gene TRBV4-2 combines with J gene TRBJ2-6, with 8 bases that match TRBD2. The CDR3 is 20 residues long. J was trimmed by 0 bases and V by 4 bases; bases with no gene match: 14. Germline values: CDR1 LGHNA, CDR2 YNFKEQ. CDR3 in amino acids: CASSPTVRAGASSGANVLTF. The CDR3 DNA sequence: TGTGCCAGCAGCCCTACTGTGCGAGCGGGGGCCTCCTCTGGGGCCAACGTCCTGACTTTC.

The chain couples TRBV6-1 to TRBJ2-1, with D possibly TRBD2 on 5 matching bases. CDR1 is MNHNS, CDR2 SASEGT, per germline. Trimming left V 8 bases short and J 1 base short, with 9 bases between. This CDR3 has 13 residues. This CDR3 reads CASGWESYNEQFF. CDR3 coding DNA: TGTGCCAGCGGGTGGGAGTCCTACAATGAGCAGTTCTTC.

This clone was counted only a few times. The chain joins TRBV6-1 to TRBJ2-5, with TRBD2 identical over 7 bases. V shed 3 bases and J 4 bases; nucleotides not matched to a gene: 17. CDR3 length: 18 amino acids. CDR1 and CDR2 from the germline V gene are MNHNS and SASEGT. CDR3 in DNA: TGTGCCAGCAGTGACCCCCCGGGAGGTTATAGTCCACCAGAGACCCAGTACTTC. Translated: CASSDPPGGYSPPETQYF.

The CDR3, as DNA: TGTGCCAGCACCCGGGACATTAATGCCGGGGATGGCTACACCTTC. Protein product: CASTRDINAGDGYTF. V gene TRBV27 combines with J gene TRBJ1-2; perhaps TRBD1 as D (6 bases). V lost 7 bases and J 6 bases, leaving 21 bases between the germline ends. The CDR3 is 15 amino acids. Germline V CDR1 and CDR2: MNHEY, SMNVEV (reference sequence).

The V call is TRBV2, the J call TRBJ2-2, with TRBD1 identical over 7 bases. V trimming: 4 bases; J trimming: 4 bases; junction bases outside the gene matches: 3. Germline CDR1 reads SNHLY; CDR2 reads FYNNEI. The CDR3 is made up of 14 amino acids. The CDR3 loop is CASSGDRPTGELFF. The CDR3 DNA reads TGTGCCAGCAGTGGGGACAGACCCACCGGGGAGCTGTTTTTT.

The chain carries TRBV27 and TRBJ2-1; a weak D match, TRBD1 (6 bases). Germline V gene sequence: CDR1 MNHEY, CDR2 SMNVEV (reference sequence). V was pared by 4 bases and J by 3 bases, with 10 bases between. CDR3 length equals 14 residues. CDR3 DNA: TGTGCCAGCAGTTCCCGGGACAACTACAATGAGCAGTTCTTC. This codes for CASSSRDNYNEQFF.

The sample holds one count of this clone. The V and J genes are TRBV19 and TRBJ2-6; D unclear. The V gene lost 5 bases and the J gene lost 1 base, with 9 bases spanning the gap. This CDR3 spans 15 amino acids. The germline CDR1 and CDR2 sequences are LNHDA and SQIVND (reference sequence). The chain's CDR3 is CASSSRSSGANVLTF. For the CDR3, the DNA is TGTGCCAGTAGTTCCCGGTCTTCTGGGGCCAACGTCCTGACTTTC.

The chain combines TRBV28 with TRBJ2-6; 9 nucleotides match TRBD1. The CDR3 has 16 residues. Looked up from germline, CDR1 is MDHEN and CDR2 is SYDVKM. V gave up 7 bases and J gave up 4 bases; unmatched junction bases: 8. This CDR3 reads CASITGGASGANVLTF. CDR3 coding DNA: TGTGCCAGCATTACAGGGGGCGCTTCAGGGGCCAACGTCCTGACTTTC.

In its sample, this clone was seen once. V usage is TRBV19 and J usage is TRBJ1-2; D is possibly TRBD1 (6 bases). From germline, CDR1 is LNHDA and CDR2 SQIVND (reference sequence). The CDR3 consists of 15 residues. V was clipped by 4 bases and J by 4 bases, with 16 bases between them. The CDR3 reads CASSTLDSLFYGYTF. CDR3 coding DNA: TGTGCCAGTAGTACCTTGGACAGTCTCTTCTATGGCTACACCTTC.

The chain employs TRBV2 and TRBJ1-2; TRBD1 might be the D (6 bases). The CDR3 is 14 residues long. With 8 bases removed from V and 5 bases from J, the gap between germline ends came to 18 bases. CDR1 is SNHLY, CDR2 FYNNEI, per germline. The CDR3 DNA sequence: TGTGCCAGCCTAAAGAGGGGCGACAGGTATGGCTACACCTTC. It is translated as CASLKRGDRYGYTF.

The V gene is TRBV6-5, the J gene TRBJ1-6; 9 bases map to TRBD1. The CDR3 covers 14 residues. CDR1 is MNHEY, CDR2 SVGAGI, per germline. Trimming cost V 6 bases and J 5 bases; bases outside gene matches: 2. CDR3: CASRRTGDNSPLHF. CDR3 nucleotides: TGTGCCAGCAGAAGGACAGGGGATAATTCACCCCTCCACTTT.

The rearrangement joins TRBV19 to TRBJ2-5; D uncertain. The end of the DNA aligns better with TRBJ2-7, so the J call may be wrong. The CDR3 spans 14 residues. Per the germline V gene, CDR1 is LNHDA and CDR2 is SQIVND (reference sequence). DNA for the CDR3: TGTGCCAGTAGTATAGTCCCTCTCTCCTACGAGCAGTACTTC. Translation gives CASSIVPLSYEQYF.

The J gene is TRBJ1-6, the V gene TRBV5-4; 9 bases are shared with TRBD1. The junction had 5 bases not matched to a gene; V was cut back by 0 bases and J by 10 bases. Germline CDR1 and CDR2: SGHNT and YYREEE (reference sequence). The length of the CDR3 is 15 residues. CDR3 bases: TGTGCCAGCAGCTTGGGGGGGACAGGGCTGTCACCCCTCCACTTT. It codes for CASSLGGTGLSPLHF.

The chain couples TRBV5-1 to TRBJ2-5; 8 nucleotides line up with TRBD1. Per germline, CDR1 SGHRS and CDR2 YFSETQ. This CDR3 is 14 amino acids long. V was clipped by 1 base and J by 4 bases; unmatched bases: 3. CDR3 nucleotide sequence: TGCGCCAGCAGCTTGCAGGGGGCTGGAGAGACCCAGTACTTC. Translated, it gives CASSLQGAGETQYF.

V and J are TRBV5-1 and TRBJ2-7; a possible D gene is TRBD1 (8 bases). Trimming left V 4 bases short and J 3 bases short, with 14 bases between. The length of the CDR3 is 14 residues. Germline V CDR1 and CDR2: SGHRS, YFSETQ. CDR3 sequence (DNA): TGCGCCAGCAGCACTACAGGGGGGGTCTACGAGCAGTACTTC. Its protein is CASSTTGGVYEQYF.